The rows below give T cell receptor beta chains drawn from one sample of a study of blood T cells in healthy people across ages. One entry per CDR3 protein, called by TCRdb with MiXCR from the 5' RACE reads. This sample yields 850,000 to 1,300,000 distinct CDR3 sequences, of which more than 35% are seen a single time; 15% to 20% belongs to the top ten. Source material: blood. These receptors were collected from a woman aged 60-70 years in good health. The CDR3 runs from the conserved cysteine through the conserved F or W. The order of the fields is J gene, D gene, clone size, V gene, CDR3 protein, CDR3 DNA. D genes are given only for firm matches. Clone size is given for some rows only: seen once, a few or many times, or a class if the clone is expanded.

>TRBJ2-1|.|.|TRBV21-1
CASSGRPAGGPNEQFF
TGTGCCAGCAGCGGCCGACCAGCGGGAGGACCCAATGAGCAGTTCTTC
>TRBJ2-1|TRBD2|few|TRBV29-1
CSVAPGLVKGEQFF
TGCAGCGTTGCTCCGGGACTAGTCAAGGGTGAGCAGTTCTTC
>TRBJ2-3|.|.|TRBV12-3/TRBV12-4
CASSLGVLSTDTQYF
TGTGCCAGCAGTTTAGGGGTCCTAAGCACAGATACGCAGTATTTT
>TRBJ2-1|TRBD2|.|TRBV7-8
CASSPVAGPYNEQFF
TGTGCCAGCAGCCCAGTAGCGGGCCCATACAATGAGCAGTTCTTC
>TRBJ1-2|.|.|TRBV12-3/TRBV12-4
CASSFHPGGRGGYTF
TGTGCCAGCAGTTTTCACCCGGGTGGGCGAGGTGGCTACACCTTC
>TRBJ1-6|.|.|TRBV20-1
CSARPERSSYNSPLHF
TGCAGTGCTAGGCCCGAGCGGAGCTCCTATAATTCACCCCTCCACTTT
>TRBJ2-1|.|.|TRBV9
CASSARYRDNEQFF
TGTGCCAGCAGCGCCCGCTACAGAGACAATGAGCAGTTCTTC
>TRBJ2-3|.|few|TRBV27
CASSFYGEDTQYF
TGTGCCAGCAGTTTCTATGGTGAAGATACGCAGTATTTT
>TRBJ2-7|TRBD1|few|TRBV6-6
CASGDRVRVSYEQYF
TGTGCCAGCGGAGACAGGGTTCGCGTGTCCTACGAGCAGTACTTC
>TRBJ2-7|TRBD1|.|TRBV5-1
CASSLGGTAIYEQYF
TGCGCCAGCAGCTTGGGGGGGACAGCGATCTACGAGCAGTACTTC
>TRBJ1-1|.|.|TRBV30
CAWSASYFGAGPEAFF
TGTGCCTGGAGTGCCAGCTATTTTGGGGCGGGCCCTGAAGCTTTCTTT
>TRBJ2-6|TRBD1|.|TRBV3-1
CASSLGQGSLSGANVLTF
TGTGCCAGCAGCCTGGGACAGGGCTCCCTCTCTGGGGCCAACGTCCTGACTTTC
>TRBJ2-1|.|.|TRBV2
CASTPREHEQFF
TGTGCCAGCACCCCCAGGGAACATGAGCAGTTCTTC